These T cell receptor beta chains were read from a single sample in a study of blood T cell repertoires in COVID-19. The assay was immunoSEQ multiplex PCR, and TCRdb's table has in-frame clones only and misses some. The sample lists about 230,000 clones; more than 80% were seen once. The sample comprised peripheral blood. The receptors derive from a woman at least 80 years old with COVID-19, enrolled during active disease. Each CDR3 is given with its conserved first and last residue. The D gene is left open where the match is weak. The listing skips clone size in some rows; elsewhere it reads once, few, many or a size class.

size: NA; D: NA; V: TRBV7-2; J: TRBJ1-1; CDR3: CASTLRAGPNTEAFF; DNA: TGTGCCAGCACCTTAAGGGCAGGGCCTAACACTGAAGCTTTCTTT
size: once; D: TRBD1; V: TRBV3-1/TRBV3-2; J: TRBJ1-6; CDR3: CASSPRDRGANSPLHF; DNA: TGTGCCAGCAGCCCTCGGGACAGGGGGGCTAATTCACCCCTCCACTTT
size: NA; D: NA; V: TRBV20-1; J: TRBJ2-3; CDR3: CSASGGKADTQYF; DNA: TGCAGTGCTAGTGGCGGGAAGGCAGATACGCAGTATTTT
size: NA; D: TRBD1; V: TRBV6-6; J: TRBJ1-1; CDR3: CASYKGAGGDTRGAFF; DNA: TGTGCCAGCTACAAAGGAGCAGGGGGCGACACGAGAGGGGCTTTCTTT
size: NA; D: TRBD2; V: TRBV3-1/TRBV3-2; J: TRBJ2-1; CDR3: CASSQETSGHNEQFF; DNA: TGTGCCAGCAGCCAAGAGACTAGCGGGCACAATGAGCAGTTCTTC
size: NA; D: TRBD2; V: TRBV6-5; J: TRBJ2-1; CDR3: CASSTLAGGGNEQFF; DNA: TGTGCCAGCAGTACACTAGCGGGAGGAGGAAATGAGCAGTTCTTC
size: NA; D: TRBD2; V: TRBV9; J: TRBJ2-1; CDR3: CASSGLAGGRRNEQFF; DNA: TGTGCCAGCAGCGGCCTAGCGGGAGGTCGCCGGAATGAGCAGTTCTTC
size: NA; D: NA; V: TRBV9; J: TRBJ1-5; CDR3: CASSVGDQFNQPQHF; DNA: TGTGCCAGCAGCGTAGGAGATCAATTCAATCAGCCCCAGCATTTT
size: NA; D: NA; V: TRBV9; J: TRBJ1-6; CDR3: CASSVEGLREPLHF; DNA: TGTGCCAGCAGCGTGGAGGGACTTAGAGAACCCCTCCACTTT
size: NA; D: TRBD2; V: TRBV9; J: TRBJ2-3; CDR3: CASSARRREPTDTQYF; DNA: TGTGCCAGCAGCGCGCGTCGGCGGGAGCCTACAGATACGCAGTATTTT
size: NA; D: NA; V: TRBV7-9; J: TRBJ1-6; CDR3: CASSPQSSYNSPLHF; DNA: TGTGCCAGCAGCCCACAGAGCTCCTATAATTCACCCCTCCACTTT
size: NA; D: TRBD1; V: TRBV24-1; J: TRBJ1-2; CDR3: CATSDPGQGGYGYTF; DNA: TGTGCCACCAGTGACCCCGGACAGGGCGGCTATGGCTACACCTTC
size: NA; D: NA; V: TRBV3-1/TRBV3-2; J: TRBJ1-2; CDR3: CASSQEDRDYTF; DNA: TGTGCCAGCAGCCAAGAAGACCGGGACTACACCTTC
size: few; D: NA; V: TRBV2; J: TRBJ2-2; CDR3: CASKQGTRNTGELFF; DNA: TGTGCCAGCAAACAAGGGACAAGGAACACCGGGGAGCTGTTTTTT
size: NA; D: NA; V: TRBV27; J: TRBJ2-7; CDR3: CASSFTGRGHEQYF; DNA: TGTGCCAGCAGTTTCACAGGGCGAGGCCACGAGCAGTACTTC
size: NA; D: TRBD1; V: TRBV19; J: TRBJ1-2; CDR3: CASSRDSAIYGSYTF; DNA: TGTGCCAGTAGTAGGGACAGCGCTATCTATGGTAGCTACACCTTC
size: NA; D: TRBD1; V: TRBV6-5; J: TRBJ1-4; CDR3: CASSFGQVNEKLFF; DNA: TGTGCCAGCAGCTTCGGACAGGTCAATGAAAAACTGTTTTTT
size: NA; D: NA; V: TRBV19; J: TRBJ1-2; CDR3: CASSIESGSPGNYGYTF; DNA: TGTGCCAGTAGTATAGAGTCAGGCAGCCCAGGCAACTATGGCTACACCTTC
size: NA; D: TRBD2; V: TRBV7-9; J: TRBJ2-3; CDR3: CASSFLPGLAAPTDTQYF; DNA: TGTGCCAGCAGCTTCCTGCCAGGACTAGCGGCCCCCACAGATACGCAGTATTTT
size: few; D: TRBD1; V: TRBV5-8; J: TRBJ2-3; CDR3: CASRRDRKGEAIPGDTQYF; DNA: TGTGCCAGCAGACGGGACAGGAAAGGGGAGGCGATCCCTGGGGATACGCAGTATTTT
size: few; D: NA; V: TRBV28; J: TRBJ1-4; CDR3: CASSRGEKLFF; DNA: TGTGCCAGCAGTCGGGGTGAAAAACTGTTTTTT
size: NA; D: NA; V: TRBV4-1; J: TRBJ1-5; CDR3: CASSRSRGQDQPQHF; DNA: TGCGCCAGCAGCCGTTCTCGAGGACAAGATCAGCCCCAGCATTTT
size: few; D: NA; V: TRBV6-5; J: TRBJ1-2; CDR3: CASRTGSFNYGYTF; DNA: TGTGCCAGCCGTACAGGCAGTTTTAACTATGGCTACACCTTC
size: NA; D: TRBD2; V: TRBV29-1; J: TRBJ2-7; CDR3: CSVWGLAGTYEQYF; DNA: TGCAGCGTTTGGGGACTAGCGGGGACCTACGAGCAGTACTTC
size: NA; D: NA; V: TRBV6-5; J: TRBJ1-2; CDR3: CASSSDSLSGGYTF; DNA: TGTGCCAGCAGTTCGGACAGTCTCTCCGGCGGCTACACCTTC
size: NA; D: TRBD2; V: TRBV6-5; J: TRBJ2-2; CDR3: CASTLAGGRAGELFF; DNA: TGTGCCAGCACCTTAGCGGGAGGCAGGGCCGGGGAGCTGTTTTTT
size: NA; D: TRBD1; V: TRBV11-2; J: TRBJ2-3; CDR3: CASSLGDRDSDTQYF; DNA: TGTGCCAGCAGCTTAGGGGACAGGGATTCAGATACGCAGTATTTT
size: NA; D: TRBD1; V: TRBV19; J: TRBJ1-1; CDR3: CASNRDRTPGEAFF; DNA: TGTGCCAGTAATCGGGACAGAACGCCGGGAGAAGCTTTCTTT
size: NA; D: NA; V: TRBV5-6; J: TRBJ1-5; CDR3: CASSFSRDQPQHF; DNA: TGTGCCAGCAGCTTTTCCCGAGATCAGCCCCAGCATTTT
size: NA; D: TRBD1; V: TRBV7-9; J: TRBJ1-4; CDR3: CASSQGQGGEKLFF; DNA: TGTGCCAGCAGTCAGGGACAGGGAGGTGAAAAACTGTTTTTT
size: NA; D: TRBD1; V: TRBV28; J: TRBJ2-2; CDR3: CASSPTGGASGELFF; DNA: TGTGCCAGCAGTCCTACAGGGGGCGCTTCCGGGGAGCTGTTTTTT
size: NA; D: TRBD1; V: TRBV19; J: TRBJ1-2; CDR3: CASSTGTGGVVTDGYTF; DNA: TGTGCCAGTAGTACTGGGACAGGGGGCGTTGTTACAGATGGCTACACCTTC
size: NA; D: NA; V: TRBV19; J: TRBJ1-2; CDR3: CASSERVEGYTF; DNA: TGTGCCAGTAGTGAGAGAGTTGAGGGCTACACCTTC
size: few; D: TRBD1; V: TRBV30; J: TRBJ1-5; CDR3: CAWRGQGEGQPQHF; DNA: TGTGCCTGGAGAGGACAGGGTGAAGGTCAGCCCCAGCATTTT
size: NA; D: TRBD1; V: TRBV9; J: TRBJ2-1; CDR3: CASSVQDRGYNEQFF; DNA: TGTGCCAGCAGCGTACAGGACAGGGGTTACAATGAGCAGTTCTTC
size: NA; D: NA; V: TRBV5-1; J: TRBJ1-1; CDR3: CASSRQTSGPEAFF; DNA: TGCGCCAGCAGCCGCCAGACCTCAGGGCCTGAAGCTTTCTTT
size: NA; D: NA; V: TRBV18; J: TRBJ1-5; CDR3: CASSPNSNQPQHF; DNA: TGTGCCAGCTCACCGAATAGTAATCAGCCCCAGCATTTT
size: NA; D: TRBD1; V: TRBV30; J: TRBJ1-2; CDR3: CAWMGQGRVGNYGYTF; DNA: TGTGCCTGGATGGGACAGGGGCGGGTAGGGAACTATGGCTACACCTTC
size: NA; D: NA; V: TRBV5-4; J: TRBJ1-1; CDR3: CASSRPGLGTEAFF; DNA: TGTGCCAGCAGCCGGCCGGGACTGGGAACTGAAGCTTTCTTT
size: once; D: NA; V: TRBV2; J: TRBJ2-5; CDR3: CASSVASQETQYF; DNA: TGTGCCAGCAGTGTCGCGAGCCAAGAGACCCAGTACTTC
size: NA; D: TRBD1; V: TRBV28; J: TRBJ1-3; CDR3: CASSFLDRGGNTIYF; DNA: TGTGCCAGCAGTTTCCTCGACAGGGGAGGAAACACCATATATTTT
size: NA; D: NA; V: TRBV5-1; J: TRBJ1-5; CDR3: CASSLGGPNQPQHF; DNA: TGCGCCAGCAGCTTGGGAGGGCCCAATCAGCCCCAGCATTTT
size: few; D: TRBD1; V: TRBV2; J: TRBJ1-1; CDR3: CASTATGFTEAFF; DNA: TGTGCCAGCACCGCGACAGGGTTCACTGAAGCTTTCTTT
size: NA; D: TRBD2; V: TRBV4-1; J: TRBJ2-4; CDR3: CASSPGLAGGEAKNIQYF; DNA: TGCGCCAGCAGCCCCGGACTAGCGGGAGGAGAAGCCAAAAACATTCAGTACTTC
size: NA; D: NA; V: TRBV28; J: TRBJ1-1; CDR3: CASSPGKGQMNTEAFF; DNA: TGTGCCAGCAGTCCGGGGAAGGGACAAATGAACACTGAAGCTTTCTTT
size: NA; D: NA; V: TRBV7-8; J: TRBJ2-1; CDR3: CASSARSEQFF; DNA: TGTGCCAGCAGCGCTCGTAGCGAGCAGTTCTTC
size: NA; D: TRBD1; V: TRBV19; J: TRBJ1-2; CDR3: CASSPQVGTGPYGYTF; DNA: TGTGCCAGTAGCCCCCAGGTCGGGACAGGGCCCTATGGCTACACCTTC
size: NA; D: TRBD1; V: TRBV5-1; J: TRBJ2-7; CDR3: CASSLGTGVSSYEQYF; DNA: TGCGCCAGCAGCTTGGGGACAGGGGTCTCCTCATACGAGCAGTACTTC
size: NA; D: TRBD2; V: TRBV12-3/TRBV12-4; J: TRBJ2-3; CDR3: CASSLGGADTQYF; DNA: TGTGCCAGCAGCCTCGGGGGGGCAGATACGCAGTATTTT
size: once; D: TRBD1; V: TRBV10-3; J: TRBJ1-5; CDR3: CAIRQGGEGNQPQHF; DNA: TGTGCCATCAGGCAGGGGGGAGAGGGCAATCAGCCCCAGCATTTT
size: NA; D: TRBD1; V: TRBV6-6; J: TRBJ2-2; CDR3: CASTLRTGGTGELFF; DNA: TGTGCCAGCACCCTTCGGACAGGCGGCACCGGGGAGCTGTTTTTT
size: NA; D: TRBD1; V: TRBV6-5; J: TRBJ1-6; CDR3: CASRFLTGGSPLHF; DNA: TGTGCCAGCAGATTCTTGACAGGGGGATCACCCCTCCACTTT
size: NA; D: TRBD2; V: TRBV5-4; J: TRBJ2-5; CDR3: CASSTRTSPQEETQYF; DNA: TGTGCCAGCAGTACCCGGACTAGCCCTCAGGAAGAGACCCAGTACTTC
size: NA; D: TRBD2; V: TRBV4-1; J: TRBJ2-3; CDR3: CASSYRTSGGTDTQYF; DNA: TGCGCCAGCAGTTATCGGACTAGCGGGGGCACAGATACGCAGTATTTT
size: once; D: NA; V: TRBV24-1; J: TRBJ2-6; CDR3: CATSDFGSSTSSGANVLTF; DNA: TGTGCCACCAGTGATTTCGGGTCATCGACCAGCTCTGGGGCCAACGTCCTGACTTTC
size: NA; D: NA; V: TRBV12-3/TRBV12-4; J: TRBJ1-2; CDR3: CASSLTDVYGYTF; DNA: TGTGCCAGCAGCCTGACTGACGTCTATGGCTACACCTTC
size: NA; D: TRBD1; V: TRBV3-1/TRBV3-2; J: TRBJ2-5; CDR3: CASSHRRPGQGKETQYF; DNA: TGTGCCAGCAGCCACAGACGGCCGGGACAGGGGAAAGAGACCCAGTACTTC
size: NA; D: NA; V: TRBV13; J: TRBJ2-5; CDR3: CASIARGGMQETQYF; DNA: TGTGCCAGCATAGCCAGAGGCGGGATGCAAGAGACCCAGTACTTC
size: NA; D: NA; V: TRBV5-4; J: TRBJ1-2; CDR3: CASSSPVGVGYGYTF; DNA: TGTGCCAGCAGCTCACCGGTCGGGGTGGGCTATGGCTACACCTTC
size: once; D: TRBD1; V: TRBV27; J: TRBJ1-2; CDR3: CASRSLSRDRVDYGYTF; DNA: TGTGCCAGCAGGAGTCTCTCCCGGGACAGGGTAGACTATGGCTACACCTTC